The rows below give T cell receptor beta chains drawn from one sample of a study of control samples from healthy donors and cancer patients. Sequencing used immunoSEQ multiplex PCR; TCRdb keeps in-frame clones, though not all of them. The sample carries just over 150,000 clones, approximately 90% recorded once. Sequenced: blood. These receptors were taken from a man aged 25 to 45 in good health. Both conserved end residues are part of each CDR3. The D gene is left open where the match is weak.

TRBJ1-2 NA TRBV5-1 14 CASRPDHQFYGYTF
TRBJ1-2 TRBD1 TRBV9 15 CASSPRGQINYGYTF
TRBJ2-1 NA TRBV19 13 CASSIALNGEQFF
TRBJ1-2 NA TRBV10-3 14 CAISGGKGSYGYTF
TRBJ2-2 NA TRBV11-3 16 CASSLWDPSNTGELFF
TRBJ2-2 TRBD2 TRBV4-1 16 CASRRLAGGRVGELFF
TRBJ2-7 NA TRBV7-9 15 CASSLSWGPDYEQYF
TRBJ1-4 TRBD1 TRBV4-1 15 CASSHRDRVNEKLFF
TRBJ2-4 NA TRBV4-3 14 CASSQEFRERVLYF
TRBJ2-1 TRBD2 TRBV7-3 17 CASSLISGLGNDNEQFF
TRBJ1-1 TRBD1 TRBV5-1 14 CASSWDRLNTEAFF
TRBJ1-6 NA TRBV7-9 14 CASSPDSDNSPLHF
TRBJ2-3 NA TRBV7-3 14 CASSLGPLTDTQYF
TRBJ1-5 NA TRBV12-3/TRBV12-4 12 CASSLDNQPQHF
TRBJ2-7 NA TRBV5-6 15 CASSPSGGYIYEQYF
TRBJ2-2 TRBD1 TRBV12-5 17 CASGLVKRQGWTGELFF
TRBJ1-1 NA TRBV5-1 12 CASRNDFTEAFF
TRBJ2-1 TRBD1 TRBV5-4 14 CASSLTDRGNEQFF
TRBJ1-5 NA TRBV6-2/TRBV6-3 17 CASSYPLGQSSNQPQHF
TRBJ1-5 NA TRBV28 13 CASSSGSNQPQHF
TRBJ1-3 TRBD1 TRBV11-2 17 CASSFHPTGAGGNTIYF
TRBJ1-5 NA TRBV29-1 12 CSVRDSNQPQHF
TRBJ1-4 TRBD1 TRBV7-9 14 CASSLGQDNEKLFF
TRBJ1-1 NA TRBV4-1 13 CASSQRGNTEAFF
TRBJ2-3 NA TRBV24-1 12 CATGTSTDTQYF
TRBJ2-5 TRBD1 TRBV29-1 13 CSVEGQAQETQYF
TRBJ1-2 TRBD1 TRBV5-1 11 CASSEDRIYTF
TRBJ2-5 TRBD1 TRBV5-1 16 CASSWGTGGPQETQYF
TRBJ1-6 NA TRBV7-8 15 CASSYGRPPNSPLHF
TRBJ2-3 NA TRBV6-5 13 CASSLITADTQYF
TRBJ2-7 NA TRBV18 12 CASSPDPYEQYF
TRBJ1-5 NA TRBV28 14 CASSLGGGNQPQHF
TRBJ2-3 NA TRBV29-1 13 CSVEKTSTDTQYF
TRBJ1-3 TRBD1 TRBV10-3 12 CAIGQGLNTIYF
TRBJ1-1 NA TRBV7-3 19 CASSLTGGTGFRVNTEAFF
TRBJ2-4 TRBD1 TRBV7-8 14 CASSASGGKNIQYF
TRBJ1-1 NA TRBV7-9 15 CASSLAYARPTEAFF
TRBJ2-1 TRBD1 TRBV7-7 16 CASSPKDRGSYNEQFF
TRBJ2-7 NA TRBV3-1/TRBV3-2 12 CASSRKGVEQYF
TRBJ1-2 TRBD1 TRBV3-1/TRBV3-2 14 CASSPGTGARGYTF
TRBJ1-1 NA TRBV11-2 15 CASSLVDWTGTEAFF
TRBJ2-1 NA TRBV6-5 15 CASSYSAGRPGEQFF
TRBJ1-2 NA TRBV27 17 CASRALYAGDGNYGYTF
TRBJ1-1 NA TRBV4-3 14 CASNPGGLTTEAFF
TRBJ1-6 TRBD1 TRBV3-1/TRBV3-2 15 CASSQGDRGGSPLHF
TRBJ2-1 NA TRBV5-1 14 CASMFGGTNIEQFF
TRBJ1-2 NA TRBV19 12 CASRRTLRGYTF
TRBJ2-5 NA TRBV19 15 CASRGAGLFQETQYF
TRBJ1-4 NA TRBV21-1 14 CASSQGEENEKLFF
TRBJ1-5 NA TRBV3-1/TRBV3-2 13 CASSQGDNQPQHF
TRBJ2-5 TRBD1 TRBV25-1 14 CASSTGQSQETQYF
TRBJ1-5 NA TRBV27 17 CASSLPLRGSSNQPQHF
TRBJ2-2 TRBD2 TRBV11-3 14 CASNAGGPTGELFF
TRBJ1-1 NA TRBV12-5 13 CASGLSMTAEAFF
TRBJ1-6 TRBD1 TRBV27 18 CASTKSPDRDSGNSPLHF